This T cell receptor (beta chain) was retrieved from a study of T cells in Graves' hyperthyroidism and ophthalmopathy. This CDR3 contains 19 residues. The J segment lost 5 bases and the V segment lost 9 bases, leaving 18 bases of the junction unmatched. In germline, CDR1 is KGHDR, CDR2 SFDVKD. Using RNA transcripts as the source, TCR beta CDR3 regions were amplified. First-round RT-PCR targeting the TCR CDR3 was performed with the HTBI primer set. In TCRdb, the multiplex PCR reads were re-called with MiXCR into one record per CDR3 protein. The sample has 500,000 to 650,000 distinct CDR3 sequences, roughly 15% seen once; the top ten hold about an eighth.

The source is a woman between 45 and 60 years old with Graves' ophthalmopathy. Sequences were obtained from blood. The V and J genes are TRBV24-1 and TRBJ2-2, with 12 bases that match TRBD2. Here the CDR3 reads CATGGGVKTSGSDTGELFF. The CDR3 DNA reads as TGTGCCACCGGGGGGGGGGTCAAGACTAGCGGGAGTGATACCGGGGAGCTGTTTTTT.